This T cell receptor (beta chain) is drawn from a study of cytomegalovirus exposure and HLA in healthy donors. Study-wide background: The approximately 120 validation repertoires used the same platform as the 500 to 700 first-cohort repertoires, a later analysis reported. Study-wide points: It was 150 to 200 TCR beta chains that were listed as cytomegalovirus-associated.

Germline V CDR1 and CDR2: SQVTM, ANQGSEA. V shed 3 bases, J shed 1 base, and the junction held 5 bases outside the gene matches. This CDR3 has 15 amino acids. Sequencing was performed with immunoSEQ multiplex PCR; in TCRdb, only in-frame clones are kept and a portion is missing. The table has fewer than 100,000 clones, around 90% seen once. This clone appeared a single time. What it binds is unknown. The source of this sequence is a man younger than 40 in good health and CMV-seronegative. The chain carries TRBV29-1 and TRBJ1-3, with 8 bases matching TRBD1. The sequencing sample was made of PBMCs. CDR3 in amino acids: CSVDKDRASGNTIYF. The DNA for the CDR3 is TGCAGCGTTGACAAGGACAGGGCGTCTGGAAACACCATATATTTT.